Presented here are 5 T cell receptor beta chains from one specimen sequenced in a study of early T cells in non-severe SARS-CoV-2 infection. Via MiXCR, TCRdb re-called the 5' RACE reads, giving one row per CDR3 protein. The sample lists about 81,000 distinct CDR3 sequences; 13% to 15% were seen once. Sequenced material: whole blood. All receptors come from an adult who was a healthcare worker with PCR-confirmed SARS-CoV-2 infection or an uninfected control (not recorded which).

This clonotype has a handful of counts. The chain joins TRBV11-2 to TRBJ2-1; the match to TRBD1 covers 7 bases. Germline trimming cut 5 bases from V and 4 bases from J; bases unmatched to any gene: 2. This CDR3 has 13 residues. CDR1 and CDR2 from the germline V gene are SGHAT and FQNNGV. DNA of the CDR3: TGTGCCAGCAGCCGGGGACAGTACAATGAGCAGTTCTTC. Amino acid sequence: CASSRGQYNEQFF.

This clonotype showed up just a few times. The chain links TRBV12-3 or TRBV12-4 to TRBJ2-7, with TRBD2 as a possible D gene (6 bases). This CDR3 contains 11 residues. Trimming stripped 3 bases from V and 11 bases from J, with 11 bases between. CDR3 amino acids: CASSLAGIKYF. Here the CDR3 DNA reads TGTGCCAGCAGTTTGGCGGGGATTAAGTACTTC.

The genes are TRBV10-3 and TRBJ1-2; TRBD1 is a possible D gene (6 bases). The CDR3 contains 14 residues. Germline CDR1 is ENHRY and CDR2 is SYGVKD. Between the trimmed V and J ends, which lost 6 bases and 0 bases, there was a span of 11 bases. The CDR3 is CAIREDRANYGYTF. CDR3 DNA: TGTGCCATCAGGGAGGACAGAGCTAACTATGGCTACACCTTC.

Only a few counts were recorded for this clonotype. The V and J genes are TRBV5-1 and TRBJ2-1, with D possibly TRBD1 on 6 matching bases. Germline lookup yields CDR1 SGHRS and CDR2 YFSETQ. The CDR3 has 16 amino acids. V was pared by 3 bases and J by 4 bases, with 17 bases between. This CDR3 is CASSSRSGTNYNEQFF. The CDR3 DNA sequence: TGCGCCAGCAGCTCAAGATCCGGGACAAATTACAATGAGCAGTTCTTC. Combining the CDR3 with reference TRBV5-1 and TRBJ2-1 gives the whole variable domain KAGVTQTPRYLIKTRGQQVTLSCSPISGHRSVSWYQQTPGQGLQFLFEYFSETQRNKGNFPGRFSGRQFSNSRSEMNVSTLELGDSALYLCASSSRSGTNYNEQFFGPGTRLTVL.

The chain links TRBV7-9 to TRBJ2-1, with TRBD2 matching over 10 bases. Germline CDR1 reads SEHNR; CDR2 reads FQNEAQ (reference sequence). The CDR3 extends over 14 amino acids. The ends lost 3 bases at V and 9 bases at J; junction bases unmatched: 5. The CDR3 reads CASSFERGGAEQFF. The CDR3 DNA is TGTGCCAGCAGCTTCGAGCGGGGGGGCGCTGAGCAGTTCTTC. Full variable domain (missing parts from reference TRBV7-9 and TRBJ2-1): DTGVSQNPRHKITKRGQNVTFRCDPISEHNRLYWYRQTLGQGPEFLTYFQNEAQLEKSRLLSDRFSAERPKGSFSTLEIQRTEQGDSAMYLCASSFERGGAEQFFGPGTRLTVL.